The 7 T cell receptor beta chains below all came from one sample that was sequenced in a study of cytomegalovirus exposure and HLA in healthy donors. The PCR was carried out with 60 Vbeta primers and 13 Jbeta primers. Sequencing was performed with immunoSEQ multiplex PCR; in TCRdb, only in-frame clones are kept and a portion is missing. Seen here are 200,000 or so clones, roughly 74% observed once, and the top ten hold around 6%. The specimen was PBMCs. The origin of the receptors is a woman younger than 45 in good health and CMV-seropositive.

This clone has a handful of counts. The chain couples TRBV4-3 to TRBJ1-1, with 8 positions matching TRBD1. Germline V lookup: CDR1 LGHNA, CDR2 YSLEER. This CDR3 is 13 amino acids long. Trimming removed 4 bases from V and 6 bases from J; junction bases left unmatched: 4. Here the CDR3 DNA reads TGCGCCAGCAGCCCCGGACAGGGAGCTGAAGCTTTCTTT. Its translation is CASSPGQGAEAFF.

The chain joins TRBV11-2 to TRBJ2-1, with 15 nucleotides matching TRBD2. In germline, CDR1 is SGHAT, CDR2 FQNNGV. This CDR3 is 16 amino acids long. Germline trimming cut 3 bases from V and 8 bases from J; bases unmatched to any gene: 5. This CDR3 reads CASSLGTSGRSYEQFF. DNA for the CDR3: TGTGCCAGCAGCTTGGGGACTAGCGGGAGGTCGTATGAGCAGTTCTTC.

V gene TRBV7-2 combines with J gene TRBJ1-5; D unresolved. The CDR3 runs 15 residues. From germline, CDR1 is SGHTA and CDR2 FQGNSA. V was clipped by 1 base and J by 2 bases, with 9 bases between them. In DNA, the CDR3 is TGTGCCAGCAGCTTAGGGGCCTTTGGCAATCAGCCCCAGCATTTT. Encoded protein: CASSLGAFGNQPQHF. Using reference TRBV7-2 and TRBJ1-5 for the parts outside the CDR3, the full variable domain is GAGVSQSPSNKVTEKGKDVELRCDPISGHTALYWYRQSLGQGLEFLIYFQGNSAPDKSGLPSDRFSAERTGGSVSTLTIQRTQQEDSAVYLCASSLGAFGNQPQHFGDGTRLSIL.

J is TRBJ2-7 and V is TRBV7-2; TRBD2 aligns across 10 bases. There are 15 residues in the CDR3. Germline assignment: CDR1 SGHTA and CDR2 FQGNSA. With V trimmed by 5 bases and J by 7 bases, 11 bases remained unmatched. CDR3 protein: CASSGGGAGGQEQYF. The CDR3 DNA sequence: TGTGCCAGCAGCGGAGGGGGAGCGGGGGGGCAGGAGCAGTACTTC.

The V gene is TRBV18, the J gene TRBJ1-5; 7 bases map to TRBD1. The germline V gene has CDR1 KGHSH and CDR2 LQKENI. This CDR3 is 17 amino acids long. After removal of 2 bases from V and 1 base from J, the junction contained 8 bases not matched to a gene. The CDR3 reads CASSPAIGTDSNQPQHF. CDR3 DNA: TGTGCCAGCTCACCAGCGATCGGGACAGACAGCAATCAGCCCCAGCATTTT. Complete variable domain (other parts from reference TRBV18 and TRBJ1-5): NAGVMQNPRHLVRRRGQEARLRCSPMKGHSHVYWYRQLPEEGLKFMVYLQKENIIDESGMPKERFSAEFPKEGPSILRIQQVVRGDSAAYFCASSPAIGTDSNQPQHFGDGTRLSIL.

The chain uses TRBV12-5 and TRBJ1-1, with D hard to call. This CDR3 comprises 13 residues. CDR1 and CDR2 (germline): LGHNT, FRNRAP. V was trimmed by 1 base and J by 7 bases, leaving 10 bases between them. The CDR3 nucleotides are TGTGCTAGTGGTTTGGATCGAGGGCGTGAAGCTTTCTTT. This encodes CASGLDRGREAFF.

V gene TRBV28 combines with J gene TRBJ2-7; D may be TRBD1 (6 bases). From germline, CDR1 is MDHEN and CDR2 SYDVKM. This CDR3 region has 13 residues. V lost 7 bases to trimming and J lost 1 base, with 11 bases between them. The CDR3 here is CASKGQLSYEQYF. The CDR3 DNA reads TGTGCCAGCAAAGGACAGCTTTCCTACGAGCAGTACTTC.